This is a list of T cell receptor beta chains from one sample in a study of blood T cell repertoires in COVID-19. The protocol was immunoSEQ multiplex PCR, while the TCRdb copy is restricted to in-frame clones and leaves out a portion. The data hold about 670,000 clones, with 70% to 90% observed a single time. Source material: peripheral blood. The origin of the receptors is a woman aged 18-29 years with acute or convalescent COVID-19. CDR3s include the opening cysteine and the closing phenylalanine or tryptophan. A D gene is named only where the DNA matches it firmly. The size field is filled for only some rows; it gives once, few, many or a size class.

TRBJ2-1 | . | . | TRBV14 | CASSQITGSYNEQFF | TGTGCCAGCAGCCAAATAACAGGCTCCTACAATGAGCAGTTCTTC
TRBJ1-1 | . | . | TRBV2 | CASSEFGVAGPEAFF | TGTGCCAGCAGTGAATTCGGGGTCGCGGGGCCTGAAGCTTTCTTT
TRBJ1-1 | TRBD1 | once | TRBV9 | CASSVGGTDEAFF | TGTGCCAGCAGCGTAGGTGGGACAGATGAAGCTTTCTTT
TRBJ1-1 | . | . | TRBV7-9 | CASSPSGRGNTEAFF | TGTGCCAGCAGCCCCTCAGGGCGGGGAAACACTGAAGCTTTCTTT
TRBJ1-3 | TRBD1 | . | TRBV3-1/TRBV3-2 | CASSHISDREGNTIYF | TGTGCCAGCAGCCACATATCGGACAGGGAGGGAAACACCATATATTTT
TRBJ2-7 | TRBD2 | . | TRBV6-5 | CASNGGGRHEQYF | TGTGCCAGCAACGGGGGGGGCAGACACGAGCAGTACTTC
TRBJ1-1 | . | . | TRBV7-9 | CASRSGGQEAFF | TGTGCCAGCAGATCAGGCGGACAAGAAGCTTTCTTT
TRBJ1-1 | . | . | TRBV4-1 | CASSQVVGRGTEAFF | TGCGCCAGCAGCCAAGTCGTAGGGAGGGGGACTGAAGCTTTCTTT
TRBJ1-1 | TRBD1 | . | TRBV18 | CASSGAGTENTEAFF | TGTGCCAGCTCAGGAGCCGGGACAGAAAACACTGAAGCTTTCTTT
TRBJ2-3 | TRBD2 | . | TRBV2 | CASRETSDPTDTQYF | TGTGCCAGCAGGGAGACTAGCGACCCCACAGATACGCAGTATTTT
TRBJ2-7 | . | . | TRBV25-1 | CATSPRGYEQYF | TGTGCCACCTCACCGCGAGGCTACGAGCAGTACTTC
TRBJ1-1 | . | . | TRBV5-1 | CARRQNTEAFF | TGCGCCAGGAGACAGAACACTGAAGCTTTCTTT
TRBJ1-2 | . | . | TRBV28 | CASSSSGYTF | TGTGCCAGCAGTTCAAGCGGCTACACCTTC
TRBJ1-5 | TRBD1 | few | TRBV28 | CASSRIDRGGAQPQHF | TGTGCCAGCAGTCGAATCGACAGGGGAGGCGCACAGCCCCAGCATTTT
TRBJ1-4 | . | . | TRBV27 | CASSFGEKLFF | TGTGCCAGCAGTTTCGGTGAAAAACTGTTTTTT
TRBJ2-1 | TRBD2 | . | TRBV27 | CASSSRTGLVFDEQFF | TGTGCCAGCAGTTCAAGAACGGGACTAGTTTTCGATGAGCAGTTCTTC
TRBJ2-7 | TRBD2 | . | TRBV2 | CAIRAGRGYEQYF | TGTGCCATACGAGCGGGGAGAGGCTACGAGCAGTACTTC
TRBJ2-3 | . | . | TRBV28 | CASSLAGGTDTQYF | TGTGCCAGCAGTTTAGCTGGGGGGACAGATACGCAGTATTTT
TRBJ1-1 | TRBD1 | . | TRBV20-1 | CSASMGQGMNTEAFF | TGCAGTGCTAGTATGGGACAGGGAATGAACACTGAAGCTTTCTTT
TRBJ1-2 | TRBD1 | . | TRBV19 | CASSFEAGTGYGYTF | TGTGCCAGTAGTTTCGAAGCCGGGACAGGTTATGGCTACACCTTC
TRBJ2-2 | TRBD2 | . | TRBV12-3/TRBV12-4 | CASTSRDYGELFF | TGTGCCAGCACTTCAAGGGACTACGGGGAGCTGTTTTTT
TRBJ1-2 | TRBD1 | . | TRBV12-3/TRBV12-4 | CASSFRGSYGYTF | TGTGCCAGCAGTTTCAGGGGGTCCTATGGCTACACCTTC
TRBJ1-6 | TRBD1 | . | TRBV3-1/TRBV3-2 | CASSRGQGVSPLHF | TGTGCCAGCAGTCGTGGACAGGGAGTTTCACCCCTCCACTTT
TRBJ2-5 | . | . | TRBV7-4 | CASSALRTQYF | TGTGCCAGCAGCGCCCTGAGGACCCAGTACTTC
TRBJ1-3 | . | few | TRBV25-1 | CASSDRGAGRGNTIYF | TGTGCCAGCAGTGACCGGGGGGCAGGGAGAGGAAACACCATATATTTT
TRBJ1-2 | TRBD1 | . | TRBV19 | CASEFSLGQGYGYTF | TGTGCCAGTGAGTTCTCTCTCGGACAGGGCTATGGCTACACCTTC
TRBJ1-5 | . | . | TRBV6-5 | CASSPVEGYNQPQHF | TGTGCCAGCAGTCCCGTGGAGGGGTACAATCAGCCCCAGCATTTT
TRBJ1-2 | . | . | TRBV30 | CAWSTRGYSNYGYTF | TGTGCCTGGTCCACCCGGGGGTATTCTAACTATGGCTACACCTTC
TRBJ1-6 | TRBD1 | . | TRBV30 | CAWTRRSGGSAPLHF | TGTGCCTGGACCAGAAGATCAGGGGGCTCGGCACCCCTCCACTTT
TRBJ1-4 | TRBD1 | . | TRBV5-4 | CASSSSTGSGTNEKLFF | TGTGCCAGCAGCTCCTCGACAGGGTCAGGCACTAATGAAAAACTGTTTTTT
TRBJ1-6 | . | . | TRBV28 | CASSSGRLDSPLHF | TGTGCCAGCAGTTCCGGTAGACTCGATTCACCCCTCCACTTT
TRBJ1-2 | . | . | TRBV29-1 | CSVEGDYGYTF | TGCAGCGTTGAGGGAGACTATGGCTACACCTTC
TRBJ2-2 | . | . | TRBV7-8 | CASSLVLGTWDTGELFF | TGTGCCAGCAGCTTAGTTCTCGGGACATGGGACACCGGGGAGCTGTTTTTT
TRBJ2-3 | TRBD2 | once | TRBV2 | CASKLMTSIGTDTQYF | TGTGCCAGCAAACTCATGACTAGCATTGGCACAGATACGCAGTATTTT
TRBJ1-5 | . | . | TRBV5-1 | CASSLAPGQPQHF | TGCGCCAGCAGCTTGGCCCCAGGTCAGCCCCAGCATTTT
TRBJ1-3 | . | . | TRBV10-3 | CAAQGGPSGNTIYF | TGTGCCGCCCAAGGGGGTCCCTCTGGAAACACCATATATTTT
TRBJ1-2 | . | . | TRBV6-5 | CASSYSKPPLYGYTF | TGTGCCAGCAGTTACTCGAAGCCTCCCCTTTATGGCTACACCTTC
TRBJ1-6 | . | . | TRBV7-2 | CASSSPGKSPLHF | TGTGCCAGCAGCTCGCCAGGGAAATCACCCCTCCACTTT
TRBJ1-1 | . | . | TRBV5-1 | CASSPVGDTEAFF | TGCGCCAGCAGCCCGGTCGGGGACACTGAAGCTTTCTTT
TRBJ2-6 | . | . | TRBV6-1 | CASSDLDLRTLSVLTF | TGTGCCAGCAGTGATTTAGATCTTCGGACTCTCTCCGTCCTGACTTTC
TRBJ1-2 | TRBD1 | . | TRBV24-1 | CATSDDRGTYGYTF | TGTGCCACCAGTGATGACAGGGGGACCTATGGCTACACCTTC
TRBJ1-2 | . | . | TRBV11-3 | CASSLSGGDGYTF | TGTGCCAGCAGCCTATCAGGAGGAGATGGCTACACCTTC
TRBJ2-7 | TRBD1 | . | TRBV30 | CAWSFSGTGEQYF | TGTGCCTGGAGTTTTTCCGGGACAGGGGAGCAGTACTTC
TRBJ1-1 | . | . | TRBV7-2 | CASSFQAANTEAFF | TGTGCCAGCAGCTTTCAGGCAGCAAACACTGAAGCTTTCTTT
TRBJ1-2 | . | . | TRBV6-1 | CASSEHPGGMSGYTF | TGTGCCAGCAGTGAACATCCTGGAGGAATGAGTGGCTACACCTTC
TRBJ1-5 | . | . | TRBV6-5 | CASSYSSAVGKPQHF | TGTGCCAGCAGTTACAGTTCAGCGGTAGGGAAGCCCCAGCATTTT
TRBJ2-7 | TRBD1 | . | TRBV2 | CASSEATGTPYEQYF | TGTGCCAGCAGTGAAGCGACAGGGACCCCCTACGAGCAGTACTTC
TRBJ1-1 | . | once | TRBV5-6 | CASSLAGRGANTEAFF | TGTGCCAGCAGCTTGGCCGGGCGGGGGGCGAACACTGAAGCTTTCTTT
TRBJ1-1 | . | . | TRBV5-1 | CASSFYPGANTEAFF | TGCGCCAGCAGCTTTTATCCGGGAGCGAACACTGAAGCTTTCTTT